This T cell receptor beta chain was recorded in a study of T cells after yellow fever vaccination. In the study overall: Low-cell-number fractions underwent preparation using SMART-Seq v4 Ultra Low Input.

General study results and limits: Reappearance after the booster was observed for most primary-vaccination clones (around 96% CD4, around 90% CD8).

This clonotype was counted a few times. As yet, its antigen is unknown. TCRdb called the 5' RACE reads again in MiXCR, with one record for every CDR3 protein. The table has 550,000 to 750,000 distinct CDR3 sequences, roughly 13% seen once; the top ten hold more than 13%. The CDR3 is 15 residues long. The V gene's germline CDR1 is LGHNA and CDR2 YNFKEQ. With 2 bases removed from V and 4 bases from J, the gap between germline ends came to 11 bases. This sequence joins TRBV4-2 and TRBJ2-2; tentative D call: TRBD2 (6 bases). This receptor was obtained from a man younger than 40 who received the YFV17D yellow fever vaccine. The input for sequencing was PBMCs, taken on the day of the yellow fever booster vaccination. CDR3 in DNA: TGTGCCAGCAGCCAAAGTGGAGGGCCCACCGGGGAGCTGTTTTTT. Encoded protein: CASSQSGGPTGELFF.